The entry below gives a single T cell receptor (beta chain) sequence along with its context. The sample comes from a study of OX40 agonist ivuxolimab in advanced cancers. In germline, CDR1 is SEHNR, CDR2 FQNEAQ (reference sequence). Trimming cost V 4 bases and J 16 bases, with 7 bases left between them. This CDR3 comprises 9 residues. Here immunoSEQ multiplex PCR was the method, and the copy in TCRdb shows in-frame clones only, minus some. The sample includes around 45,000 clones, roughly 93% of them seen just once. The clonotype comes from an adult with an advanced solid tumor such as melanoma, head and neck, liver or kidney cancer. This rearrangement joins TRBV7-9 to TRBJ2-2; unclear D gene. Sequencing used CD4+ or CD8+ T cells sorted from blood, obtained in a trial of the OX40 agonist ivuxolimab. The CDR3 DNA reads TGTGCCAGCAGCTCCCCGCCGTTTTTT. It yields the protein CASSSPPFF. Looking up the rest from reference TRBV7-9 and TRBJ2-2 gives the full variable domain: DTGVSQNPRHKITKRGQNVTFRCDPISEHNRLYWYRQTLGQGPEFLTYFQNEAQLEKSRLLSDRFSAERPKGSFSTLEIQRTEQGDSAMYLCASSSPPFFGEGSRLTVL.